A single TCR beta chain is shown here with its context. Its antigen is still unknown. The CDR3 sequence is 15 residues long. The ends were cut back, 1 base at V and 9 bases at J, with 18 bases in the middle. Per germline, CDR1 LGHNA and CDR2 YSLEER. This record belongs to a study of cytomegalovirus exposure and HLA in healthy donors. Study-wide findings and caveats: CMV serostatus alone was available as immune exposure information. Fewer N-insertions than the roughly 600-donor mean were reportedly shown by an Asian-associated ancestry cluster in a later analysis.

The PCR ran on 60 Vbeta and 13 Jbeta primers. Assay used: immunoSEQ multiplex PCR; TCRdb lists only in-frame clones, some missing. The repertoire consists of 110,000 to 150,000 clones, with 79% occurring once and the leading ten covering more than 0.95%. The sequencing input was PBMCs. This receptor was obtained from a man younger than 35 in good health and CMV-seronegative. The chain joins TRBV4-3 to TRBJ1-2, with D perhaps TRBD1 (6 bases). The CDR3 DNA sequence: TGCGCCAGCAGCCAAGGTTGGGGGCAGGGCGGTAGCTACACCTTC. This translates into CASSQGWGQGGSYTF.